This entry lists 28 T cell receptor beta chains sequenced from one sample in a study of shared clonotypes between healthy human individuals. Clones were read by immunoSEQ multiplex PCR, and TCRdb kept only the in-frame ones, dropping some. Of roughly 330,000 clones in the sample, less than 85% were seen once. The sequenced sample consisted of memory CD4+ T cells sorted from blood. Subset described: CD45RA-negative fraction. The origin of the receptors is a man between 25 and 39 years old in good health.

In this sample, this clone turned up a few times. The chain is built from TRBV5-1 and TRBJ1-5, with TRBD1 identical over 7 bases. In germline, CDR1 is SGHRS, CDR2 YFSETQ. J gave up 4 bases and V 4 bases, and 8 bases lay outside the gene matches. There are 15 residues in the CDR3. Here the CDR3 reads CASSARGEPNQPQHF. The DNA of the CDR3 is TGCGCCAGCAGCGCCAGGGGGGAACCGAATCAGCCCCAGCATTTT. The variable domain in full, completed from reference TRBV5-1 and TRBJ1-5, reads KAGVTQTPRYLIKTRGQQVTLSCSPISGHRSVSWYQQTPGQGLQFLFEYFSETQRNKGNFPGRFSGRQFSNSRSEMNVSTLELGDSALYLCASSARGEPNQPQHFGDGTRLSIL.

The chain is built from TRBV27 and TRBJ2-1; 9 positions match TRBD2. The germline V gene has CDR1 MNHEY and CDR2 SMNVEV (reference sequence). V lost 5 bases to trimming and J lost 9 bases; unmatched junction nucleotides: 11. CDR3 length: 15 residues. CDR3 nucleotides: TGTGCCAGCAGTCCGTTAGCGGGAGTAGCGGCTGAGCAGTTCTTC. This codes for CASSPLAGVAAEQFF.

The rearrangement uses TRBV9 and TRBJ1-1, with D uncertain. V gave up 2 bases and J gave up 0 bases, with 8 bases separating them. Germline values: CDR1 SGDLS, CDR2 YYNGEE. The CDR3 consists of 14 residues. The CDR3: CASSVLDMNTEAFF. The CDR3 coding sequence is TGTGCCAGCAGCGTGCTAGACATGAACACTGAAGCTTTCTTT.

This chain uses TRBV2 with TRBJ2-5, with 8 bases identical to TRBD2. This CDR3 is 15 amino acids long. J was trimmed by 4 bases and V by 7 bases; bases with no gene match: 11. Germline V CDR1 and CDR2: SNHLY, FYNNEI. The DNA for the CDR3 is TGTGCCAGCAATCCATGGCGGGAGGCGTCAGAGACCCAGTACTTC. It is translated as CASNPWREASETQYF. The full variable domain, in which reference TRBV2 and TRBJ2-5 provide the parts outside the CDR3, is EPEVTQTPSHQVTQMGQEVILRCVPISNHLYFYWYRQILGQKVEFLVSFYNNEISEKSEIFDDQFSVERPDGSNFTLKIRSTKLEDSAMYFCASNPWREASETQYFGPGTRLLVL.

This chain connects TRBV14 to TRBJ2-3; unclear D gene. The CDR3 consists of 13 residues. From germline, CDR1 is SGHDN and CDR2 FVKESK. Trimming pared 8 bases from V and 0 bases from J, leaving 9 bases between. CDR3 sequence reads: CASCWRSTDTQYF. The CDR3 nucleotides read TGTGCCAGCTGCTGGAGAAGCACAGATACGCAGTATTTT.

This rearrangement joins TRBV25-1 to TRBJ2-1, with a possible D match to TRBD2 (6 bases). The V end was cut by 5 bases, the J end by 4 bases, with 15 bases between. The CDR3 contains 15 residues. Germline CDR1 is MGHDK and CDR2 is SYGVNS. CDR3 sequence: CASSRPGANYNEQFF. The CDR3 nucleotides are TGTGCCAGCAGTAGACCGGGAGCCAATTACAATGAGCAGTTCTTC.

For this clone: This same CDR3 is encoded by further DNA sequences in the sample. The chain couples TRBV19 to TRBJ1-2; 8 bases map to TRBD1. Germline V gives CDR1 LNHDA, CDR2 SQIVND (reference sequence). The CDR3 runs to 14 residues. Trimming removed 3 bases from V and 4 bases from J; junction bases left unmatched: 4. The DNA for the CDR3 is TGTGCCAGTAGTATCAGGGGGCCGGGCTATGGCTACACCTTC. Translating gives CASSIRGPGYGYTF.

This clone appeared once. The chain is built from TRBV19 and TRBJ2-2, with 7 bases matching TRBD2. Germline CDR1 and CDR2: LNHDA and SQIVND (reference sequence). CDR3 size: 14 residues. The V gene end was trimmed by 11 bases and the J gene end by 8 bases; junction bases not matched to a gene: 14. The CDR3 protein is CASQGGTGWGELFF. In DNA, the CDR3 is TGTGCCTCCCAGGGAGGGACCGGATGGGGGGAGCTGTTTTTT.

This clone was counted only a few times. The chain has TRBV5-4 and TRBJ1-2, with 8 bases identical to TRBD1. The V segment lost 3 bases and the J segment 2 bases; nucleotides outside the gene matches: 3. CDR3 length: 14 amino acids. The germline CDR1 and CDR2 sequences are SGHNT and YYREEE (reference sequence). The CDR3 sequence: CASSWNRGNYGYTF. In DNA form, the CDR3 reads TGTGCCAGCAGCTGGAACAGGGGGAACTATGGCTACACCTTC.

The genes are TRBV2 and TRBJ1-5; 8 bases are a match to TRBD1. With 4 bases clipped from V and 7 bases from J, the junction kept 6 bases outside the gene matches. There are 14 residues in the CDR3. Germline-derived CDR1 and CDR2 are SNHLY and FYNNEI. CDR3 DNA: TGTGCCAGCAGTGGATGGGACAGGACCCAGCCCCAGCATTTT. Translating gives CASSGWDRTQPQHF.

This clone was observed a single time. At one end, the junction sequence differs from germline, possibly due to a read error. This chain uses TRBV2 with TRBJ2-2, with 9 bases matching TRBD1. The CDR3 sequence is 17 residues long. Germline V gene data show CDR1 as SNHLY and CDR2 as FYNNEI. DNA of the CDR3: TGTGCCAGCAGTCTATTATCCCGTGACAGGGGGGTCCGGGGAGCTGTTTTT. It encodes CASSLLSRDRGVRGAVF.

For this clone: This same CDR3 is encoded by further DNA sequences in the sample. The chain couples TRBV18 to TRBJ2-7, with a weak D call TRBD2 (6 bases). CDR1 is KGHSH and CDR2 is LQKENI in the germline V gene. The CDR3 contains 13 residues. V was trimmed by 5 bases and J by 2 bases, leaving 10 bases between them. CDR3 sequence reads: CASSTGTAYEQYF. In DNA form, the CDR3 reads TGTGCCAGCTCAACCGGGACTGCCTACGAGCAGTACTTC.

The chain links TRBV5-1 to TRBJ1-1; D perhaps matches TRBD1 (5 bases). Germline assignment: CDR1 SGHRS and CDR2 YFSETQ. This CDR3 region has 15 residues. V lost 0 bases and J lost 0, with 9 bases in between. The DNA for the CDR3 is TGCGCCAGCAGCTTGGCTTGGGGGATGAACACTGAAGCTTTCTTT. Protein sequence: CASSLAWGMNTEAFF.

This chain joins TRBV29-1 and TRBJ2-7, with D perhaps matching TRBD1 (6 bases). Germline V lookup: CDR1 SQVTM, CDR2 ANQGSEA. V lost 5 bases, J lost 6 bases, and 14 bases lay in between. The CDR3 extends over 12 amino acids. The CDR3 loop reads CSVQQGGSEQYF. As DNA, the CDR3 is TGCAGCGTTCAACAGGGTGGAAGCGAGCAGTACTTC.

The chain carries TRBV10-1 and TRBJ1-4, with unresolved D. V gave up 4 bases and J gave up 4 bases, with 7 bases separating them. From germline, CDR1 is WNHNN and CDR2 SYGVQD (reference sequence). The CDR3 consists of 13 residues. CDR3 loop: CASSARNNEKLFF. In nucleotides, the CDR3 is TGCGCCAGCAGTGCCAGGAATAATGAAAAACTGTTTTTT.

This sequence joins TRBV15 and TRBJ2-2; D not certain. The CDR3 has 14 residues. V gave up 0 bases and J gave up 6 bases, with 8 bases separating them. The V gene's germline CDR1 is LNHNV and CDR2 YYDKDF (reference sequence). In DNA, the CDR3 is TGTGCCACCAGCAGAGACAGGACCGCCGGGGAGCTGTTTTTT. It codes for CATSRDRTAGELFF. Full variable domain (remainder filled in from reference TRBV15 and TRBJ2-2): DAMVIQNPRYQVTQFGKPVTLSCSQTLNHNVMYWYQQKSSQAPKLLFHYYDKDFNNEADTPDNFQSRRPNTSFCFLDIRSPGLGDTAMYLCATSRDRTAGELFFGEGSRLTVL.

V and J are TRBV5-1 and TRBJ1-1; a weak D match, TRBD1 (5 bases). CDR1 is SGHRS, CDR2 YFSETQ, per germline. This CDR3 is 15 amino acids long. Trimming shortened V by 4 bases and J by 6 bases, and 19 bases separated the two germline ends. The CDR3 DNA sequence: TGCGCCAGCAGCCCCTCCGGGGCGCCCACCGCTGAAGCTTTCTTT. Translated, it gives CASSPSGAPTAEAFF. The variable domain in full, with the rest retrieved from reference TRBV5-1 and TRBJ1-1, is KAGVTQTPRYLIKTRGQQVTLSCSPISGHRSVSWYQQTPGQGLQFLFEYFSETQRNKGNFPGRFSGRQFSNSRSEMNVSTLELGDSALYLCASSPSGAPTAEAFFGQGTRLTVV.

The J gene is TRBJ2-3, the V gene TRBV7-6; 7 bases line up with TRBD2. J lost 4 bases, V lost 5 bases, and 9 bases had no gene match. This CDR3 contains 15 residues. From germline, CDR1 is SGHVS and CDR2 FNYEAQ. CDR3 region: CASSASRERSDTQYF. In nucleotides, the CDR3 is TGTGCCAGCAGCGCTTCGCGGGAGCGATCAGATACGCAGTATTTT.

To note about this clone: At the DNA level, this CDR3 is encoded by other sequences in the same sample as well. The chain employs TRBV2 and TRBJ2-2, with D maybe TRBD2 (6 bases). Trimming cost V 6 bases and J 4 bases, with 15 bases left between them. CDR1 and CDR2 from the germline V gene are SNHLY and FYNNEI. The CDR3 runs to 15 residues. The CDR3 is CASRGGLAGTGELFF. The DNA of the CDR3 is TGTGCCAGCAGGGGGGGTCTTGCCGGCACCGGGGAGCTGTTTTTT.

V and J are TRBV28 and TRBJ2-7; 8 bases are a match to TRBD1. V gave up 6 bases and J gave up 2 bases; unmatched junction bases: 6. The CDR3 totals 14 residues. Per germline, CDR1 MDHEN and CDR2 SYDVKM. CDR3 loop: CASRQGESPYEQYF. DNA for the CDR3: TGTGCCAGCAGACAGGGGGAGTCCCCCTACGAGCAGTACTTC.

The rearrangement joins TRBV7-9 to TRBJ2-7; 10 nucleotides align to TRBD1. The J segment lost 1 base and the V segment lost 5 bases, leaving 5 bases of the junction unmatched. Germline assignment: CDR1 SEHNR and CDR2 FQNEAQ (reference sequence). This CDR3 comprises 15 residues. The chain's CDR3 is CASSQRTGGSYEQYF. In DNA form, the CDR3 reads TGTGCCAGCAGCCAAAGGACAGGGGGATCCTACGAGCAGTACTTC.

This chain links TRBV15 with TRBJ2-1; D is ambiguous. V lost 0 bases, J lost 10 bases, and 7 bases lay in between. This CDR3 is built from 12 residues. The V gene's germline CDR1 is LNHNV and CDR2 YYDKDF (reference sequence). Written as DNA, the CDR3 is TGTGCCACCAGCAGAGATCTTAGGGAGCAGTTCTTC. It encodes CATSRDLREQFF.

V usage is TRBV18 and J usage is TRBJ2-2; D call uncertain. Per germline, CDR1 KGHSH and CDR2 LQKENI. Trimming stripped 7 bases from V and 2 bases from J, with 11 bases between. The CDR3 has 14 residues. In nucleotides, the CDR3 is TGTGCCAGCTGTAAAATGAGCAACACCGGGGAGCTGTTTTTT. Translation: CASCKMSNTGELFF.

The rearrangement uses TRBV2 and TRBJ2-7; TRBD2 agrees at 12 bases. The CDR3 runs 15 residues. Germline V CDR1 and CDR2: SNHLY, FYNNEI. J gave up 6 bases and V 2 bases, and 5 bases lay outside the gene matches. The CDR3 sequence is CASSELSSGRAEQYF. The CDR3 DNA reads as TGTGCCAGCAGTGAACTGTCTAGCGGGAGGGCCGAGCAGTACTTC. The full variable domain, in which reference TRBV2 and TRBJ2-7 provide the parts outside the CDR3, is EPEVTQTPSHQVTQMGQEVILRCVPISNHLYFYWYRQILGQKVEFLVSFYNNEISEKSEIFDDQFSVERPDGSNFTLKIRSTKLEDSAMYFCASSELSSGRAEQYFGPGTRLTVT.

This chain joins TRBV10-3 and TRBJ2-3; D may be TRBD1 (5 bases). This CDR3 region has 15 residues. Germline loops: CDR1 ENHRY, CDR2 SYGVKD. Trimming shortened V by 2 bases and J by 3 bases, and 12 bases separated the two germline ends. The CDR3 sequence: CAISEEQARTDTQYF. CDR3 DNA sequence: TGTGCCATCAGTGAGGAACAGGCCCGGACAGATACGCAGTATTTT.

The CDR3 here is CASSRVGLDYGYTF. CDR3 in DNA: TGTGCCAGCAGTAGGGTGGGGTTAGACTATGGCTACACCTTC. V gene TRBV28 combines with J gene TRBJ1-2, with D unclear. The CDR3 is 14 residues long. Germline V gives CDR1 MDHEN, CDR2 SYDVKM. V lost 5 bases and J lost 3, with 13 bases in between.

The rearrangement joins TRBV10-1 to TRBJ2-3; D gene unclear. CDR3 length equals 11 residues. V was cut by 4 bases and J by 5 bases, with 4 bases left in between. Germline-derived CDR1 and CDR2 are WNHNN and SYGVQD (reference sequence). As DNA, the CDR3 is TGCGCCAGCAGTGCGGGAGATACGCAGTATTTT. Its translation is CASSAGDTQYF.

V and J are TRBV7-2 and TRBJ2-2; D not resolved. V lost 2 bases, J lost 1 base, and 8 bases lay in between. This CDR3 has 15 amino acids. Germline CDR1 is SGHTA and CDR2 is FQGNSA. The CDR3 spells CASSLNSGNTGELFF. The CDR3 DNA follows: TGTGCCAGCAGCTTAAACTCAGGGAACACCGGGGAGCTGTTTTTT.